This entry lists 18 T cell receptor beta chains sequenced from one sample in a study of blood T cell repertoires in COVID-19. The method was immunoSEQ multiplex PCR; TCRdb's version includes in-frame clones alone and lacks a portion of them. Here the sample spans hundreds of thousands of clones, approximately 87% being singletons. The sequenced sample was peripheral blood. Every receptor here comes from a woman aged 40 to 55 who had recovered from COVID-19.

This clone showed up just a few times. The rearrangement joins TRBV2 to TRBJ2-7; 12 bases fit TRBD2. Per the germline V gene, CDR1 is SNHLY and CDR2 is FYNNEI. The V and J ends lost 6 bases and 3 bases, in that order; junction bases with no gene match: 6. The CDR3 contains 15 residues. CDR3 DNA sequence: TGTGCCAGCAGGTACACTAGCGGGGGGTACTACGAGCAGTACTTC. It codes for CASRYTSGGYYEQYF.

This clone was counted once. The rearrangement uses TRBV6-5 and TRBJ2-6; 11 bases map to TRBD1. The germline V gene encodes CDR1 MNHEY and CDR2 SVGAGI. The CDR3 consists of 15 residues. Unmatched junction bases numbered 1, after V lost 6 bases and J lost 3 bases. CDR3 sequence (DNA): TGTGCCAGCAGGGACAGGGGGCTTGGGGCCAACGTCCTGACTTTC. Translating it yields CASRDRGLGANVLTF.

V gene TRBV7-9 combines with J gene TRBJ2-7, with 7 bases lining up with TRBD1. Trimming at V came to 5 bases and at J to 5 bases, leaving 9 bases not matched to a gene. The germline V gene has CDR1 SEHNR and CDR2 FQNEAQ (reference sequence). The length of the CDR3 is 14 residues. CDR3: CASSTRQGFDEQYF. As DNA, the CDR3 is TGTGCCAGCAGCACCCGACAGGGTTTTGACGAGCAGTACTTC.

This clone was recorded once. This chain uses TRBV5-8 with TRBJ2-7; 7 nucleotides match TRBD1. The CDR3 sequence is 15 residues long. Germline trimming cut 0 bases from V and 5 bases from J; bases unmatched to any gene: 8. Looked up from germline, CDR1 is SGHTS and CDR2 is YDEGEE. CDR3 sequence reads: CASSLGLGTVDEQYF. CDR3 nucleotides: TGTGCCAGCAGCTTGGGTCTCGGGACAGTAGACGAGCAGTACTTC.

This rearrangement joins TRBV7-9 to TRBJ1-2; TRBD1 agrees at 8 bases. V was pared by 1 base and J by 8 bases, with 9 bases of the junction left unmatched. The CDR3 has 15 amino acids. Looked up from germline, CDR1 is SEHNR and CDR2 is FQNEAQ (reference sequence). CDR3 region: CASSLDFQGAPGYTF. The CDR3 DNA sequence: TGTGCCAGCAGCTTAGATTTTCAGGGGGCCCCCGGCTACACCTTC.

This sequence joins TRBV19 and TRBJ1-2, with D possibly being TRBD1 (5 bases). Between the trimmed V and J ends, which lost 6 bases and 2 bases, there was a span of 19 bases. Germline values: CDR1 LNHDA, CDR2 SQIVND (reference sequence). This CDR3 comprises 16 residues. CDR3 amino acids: CASSPEEAGGNYGYTF. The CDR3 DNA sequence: TGTGCCAGTAGCCCGGAAGAGGCTGGGGGGAACTATGGCTACACCTTC.

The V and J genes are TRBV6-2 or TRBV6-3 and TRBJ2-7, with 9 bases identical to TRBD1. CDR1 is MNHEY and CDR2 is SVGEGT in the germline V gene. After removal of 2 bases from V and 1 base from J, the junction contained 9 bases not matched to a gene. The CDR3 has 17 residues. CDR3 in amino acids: CASSYVPGQGPSYEQYF. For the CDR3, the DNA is TGTGCCAGCAGTTACGTCCCGGGACAGGGCCCTTCCTACGAGCAGTACTTC.

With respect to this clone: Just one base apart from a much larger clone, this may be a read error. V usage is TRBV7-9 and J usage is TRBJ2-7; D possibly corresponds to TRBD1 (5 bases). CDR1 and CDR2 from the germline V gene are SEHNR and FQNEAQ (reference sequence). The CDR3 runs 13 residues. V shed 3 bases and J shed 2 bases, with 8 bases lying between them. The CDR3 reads CASSLPGTYEQYF. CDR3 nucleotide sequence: TGTGCCAGCAGCTTGCCAGGGACCTACGAGCAGTACTTC.

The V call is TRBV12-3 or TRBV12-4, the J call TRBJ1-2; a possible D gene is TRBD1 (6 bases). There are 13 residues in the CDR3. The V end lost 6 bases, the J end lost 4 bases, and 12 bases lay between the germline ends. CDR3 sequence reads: CASSPDRFYGYTF. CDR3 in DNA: TGTGCCAGCAGCCCCGACAGGTTCTATGGCTACACCTTC.

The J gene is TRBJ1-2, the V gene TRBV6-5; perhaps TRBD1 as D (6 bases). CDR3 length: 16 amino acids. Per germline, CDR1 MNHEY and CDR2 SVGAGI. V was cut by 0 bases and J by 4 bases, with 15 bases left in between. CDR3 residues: CASSYSGGGGIYGYTF. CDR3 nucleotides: TGTGCCAGCAGTTACTCAGGAGGGGGGGGAATCTATGGCTACACCTTC.

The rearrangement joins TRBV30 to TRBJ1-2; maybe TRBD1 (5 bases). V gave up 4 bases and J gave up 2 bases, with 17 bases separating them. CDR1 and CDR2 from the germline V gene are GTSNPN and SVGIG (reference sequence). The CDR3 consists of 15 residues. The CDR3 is CAWILNGGKNYGYTF. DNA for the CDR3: TGTGCCTGGATCTTAAATGGGGGGAAAAACTATGGCTACACCTTC.

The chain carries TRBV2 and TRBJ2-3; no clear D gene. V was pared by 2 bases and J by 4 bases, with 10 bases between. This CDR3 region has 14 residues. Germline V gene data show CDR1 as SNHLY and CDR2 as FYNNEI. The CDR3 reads CASSELDSADTQYF. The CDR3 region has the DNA TGTGCCAGCAGTGAACTAGATAGTGCAGATACGCAGTATTTT.

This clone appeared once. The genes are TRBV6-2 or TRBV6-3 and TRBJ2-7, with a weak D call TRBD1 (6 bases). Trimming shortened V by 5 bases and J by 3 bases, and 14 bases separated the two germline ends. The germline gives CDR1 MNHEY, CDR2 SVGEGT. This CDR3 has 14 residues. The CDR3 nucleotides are TGTGCCAGCAGTACACAGGGTACCCTCTACGAGCAGTACTTC. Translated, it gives CASSTQGTLYEQYF.

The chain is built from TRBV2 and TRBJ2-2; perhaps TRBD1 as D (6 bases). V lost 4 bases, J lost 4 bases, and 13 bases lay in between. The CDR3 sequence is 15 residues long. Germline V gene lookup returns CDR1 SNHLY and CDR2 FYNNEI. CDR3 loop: CASSGRTDRTGELFF. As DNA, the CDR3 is TGTGCCAGCAGTGGGCGGACAGACCGCACCGGGGAGCTGTTTTTT.

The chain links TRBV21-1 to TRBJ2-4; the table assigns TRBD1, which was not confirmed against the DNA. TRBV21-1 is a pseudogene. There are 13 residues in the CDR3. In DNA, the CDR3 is TGTGCCAGCAGCGAGCGGGACAGGGGCTATCAGTACTTC. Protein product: CASSERDRGYQYF.

The CDR3 loop reads CASSLVRSGGAGETQYF. Here the CDR3 DNA reads TGTGCCAGCAGCTTGGTGCGGAGCGGGGGGGCCGGAGAGACCCAGTACTTC. This chain connects TRBV5-8 to TRBJ2-5, with 10 bases identical to TRBD2. The junction had 9 bases not matched to a gene; V was cut back by 0 bases and J by 4 bases. Germline V gene sequence: CDR1 SGHTS, CDR2 YDEGEE. The CDR3 runs 17 residues.

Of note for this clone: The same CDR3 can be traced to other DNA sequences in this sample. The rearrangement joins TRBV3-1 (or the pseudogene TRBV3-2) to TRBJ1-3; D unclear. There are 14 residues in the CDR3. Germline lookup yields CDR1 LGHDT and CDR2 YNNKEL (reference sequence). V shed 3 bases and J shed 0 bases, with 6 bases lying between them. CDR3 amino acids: CASSQASSGNTIYF. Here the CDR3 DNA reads TGTGCCAGCAGCCAGGCCAGCTCTGGAAACACCATATATTTT.

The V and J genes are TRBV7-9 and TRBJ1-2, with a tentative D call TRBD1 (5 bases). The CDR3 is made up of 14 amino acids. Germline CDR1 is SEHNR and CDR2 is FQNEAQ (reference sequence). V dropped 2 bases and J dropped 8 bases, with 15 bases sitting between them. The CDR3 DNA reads TGTGCCAGCAGCTTAAGTCGGGGACTAGGAGGCTACACCTTC. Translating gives CASSLSRGLGGYTF.